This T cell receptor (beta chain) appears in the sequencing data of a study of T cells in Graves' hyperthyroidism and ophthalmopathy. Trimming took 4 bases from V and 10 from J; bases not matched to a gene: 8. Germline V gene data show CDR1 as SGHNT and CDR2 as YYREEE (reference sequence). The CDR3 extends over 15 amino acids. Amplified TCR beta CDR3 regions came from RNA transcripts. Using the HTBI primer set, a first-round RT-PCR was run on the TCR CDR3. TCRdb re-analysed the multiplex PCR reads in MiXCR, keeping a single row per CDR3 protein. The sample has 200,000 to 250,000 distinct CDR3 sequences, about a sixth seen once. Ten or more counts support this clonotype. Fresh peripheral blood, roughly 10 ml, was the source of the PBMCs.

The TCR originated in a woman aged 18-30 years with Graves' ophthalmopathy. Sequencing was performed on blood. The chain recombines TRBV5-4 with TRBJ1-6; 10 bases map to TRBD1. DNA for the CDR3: TGTGCCAGCAGCGGACGACAGGGGGCCGGCTCACCCCTCCACTTT. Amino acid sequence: CASSGRQGAGSPLHF.